Following are 30 T cell receptor beta chains from one sample sequenced in a study of blood T cell repertoires in COVID-19. Clones were sequenced by immunoSEQ multiplex PCR, and TCRdb holds only the in-frame ones, with some missing. This table has fewer than 350,000 clones, around 85% appearing once. Sequences were obtained from PBMCs or T cells enriched from blood (not recorded which). Receptors originate from a woman in her 40s with acute COVID-19.

This clone has only a few counts. V usage is TRBV4-2 and J usage is TRBJ1-4; 7 bases match TRBD1. The germline V gene encodes CDR1 LGHNA and CDR2 YNFKEQ. CDR3 size: 19 residues. V dropped 0 bases and J dropped 4; count of bases not matched to a gene: 14. CDR3 sequence: CASSQDPRGLATNNEKLFF. As DNA, the CDR3 is TGTGCCAGCAGCCAAGATCCCAGGGGGTTAGCCACTAATAATGAAAAACTGTTTTTT.

This clone was observed a single time. The J gene is TRBJ2-7, the V gene TRBV24-1; a possible D gene is TRBD2 (5 bases). Germline V lookup: CDR1 KGHDR, CDR2 SFDVKD. The V end was cut by 2 bases, the J end by 4 bases, with 11 bases between. The CDR3 length is 14 residues. CDR3 loop: CATSDSGSPYEQYF. CDR3 bases: TGTGCCACCAGTGATTCTGGGAGTCCGTACGAGCAGTACTTC.

The chain employs TRBV5-1 and TRBJ1-6; D uncertain. The CDR3 covers 16 residues. Per the germline V gene, CDR1 is SGHRS and CDR2 is YFSETQ. V was clipped by 0 bases and J by 0 bases, with 7 bases between them. This chain's CDR3 is CASSLAGSSYNSPLHF. Written as DNA, the CDR3 is TGCGCCAGCAGCTTGGCCGGTAGCTCCTATAATTCACCCCTCCACTTT.

The genes are TRBV9 and TRBJ2-7, with 8 bases matching TRBD2. The CDR3 loop spans 15 amino acids. V lost 3 bases and J lost 2; bases outside the gene matches: 7. Germline values: CDR1 SGDLS, CDR2 YYNGEE. CDR3 DNA sequence: TGTGCCAGCAGCGCACACGCGACTAGCGCCTACGAGCAGTACTTC. As protein: CASSAHATSAYEQYF.

This chain uses TRBV19 with TRBJ2-4; TRBD2 aligns across 7 bases. Trimming cost V 2 bases and J 1 base; bases outside gene matches: 8. Germline V gene data show CDR1 as LNHDA and CDR2 as SQIVND (reference sequence). The CDR3 sequence is 17 residues long. CDR3 amino acids: CASSITREAFAKNIQYF. The CDR3 DNA reads as TGTGCCAGTAGTATAACCCGGGAGGCCTTTGCCAAAAACATTCAGTACTTC.

V usage is TRBV3-1 (or the pseudogene TRBV3-2) and J usage is TRBJ2-7; D is possibly TRBD2 (5 bases). The CDR3 is made up of 12 amino acids. Trimming took 1 base from V and 9 from J, leaving 10 bases between them. The V gene's germline CDR1 is LGHDT and CDR2 YNNKEL (reference sequence). The CDR3 DNA reads TGTGCCAGCAGCCAAGGCGGCAGCGGGCAGTACTTC. Translation: CASSQGGSGQYF.

The chain combines TRBV19 with TRBJ1-3; tentative D call: TRBD1 (6 bases). The CDR3 sequence is 15 residues long. The V end lost 10 bases, the J end lost 0 bases, and 16 bases lay between the germline ends. Germline CDR1 is LNHDA and CDR2 is SQIVND (reference sequence). The CDR3 loop is CATRRQAFSGNTIYF. DNA for the CDR3: TGTGCCACTAGAAGACAGGCCTTCTCTGGAAACACCATATATTTT.

The CDR3 is CASGLGQGQGGYTF. Here the CDR3 DNA reads TGTGCTAGTGGTCTCGGACAGGGGCAGGGTGGCTACACCTTC. The rearrangement joins TRBV12-5 to TRBJ1-2; TRBD1 matches 9 bases. CDR3 size: 14 residues. With 5 bases clipped from V and 7 bases from J, the junction kept 8 bases outside the gene matches. From germline, CDR1 is LGHNT and CDR2 FRNRAP.

The chain joins TRBV9 to TRBJ1-1; 8 nucleotides match TRBD1. The CDR3 is made up of 15 amino acids. The trim removed 3 bases at V and 1 base at J, leaving 5 bases unmatched. CDR1 and CDR2 (germline): SGDLS, YYNGEE. The CDR3, as DNA: TGTGCCAGCAGCGGAAGACAGGGGAGGAACACTGAAGCTTTCTTT. It yields the protein CASSGRQGRNTEAFF.

The chain carries TRBV19 and TRBJ1-2; 8 positions agree with TRBD1. Trimming removed 7 bases from V and 1 base from J; junction bases left unmatched: 11. In germline, CDR1 is LNHDA, CDR2 SQIVND (reference sequence). This CDR3 contains 16 residues. CDR3 in DNA: TGTGCCAGTATCGGACAGGGATTCCCTGTTAACTATGGCTACACCTTC. It translates to CASIGQGFPVNYGYTF.

The chain has TRBV9 and TRBJ1-1; D gene ambiguous. Germline CDR1 reads SGDLS; CDR2 reads YYNGEE. V was cut by 1 base and J by 0 bases, with 10 bases left in between. The CDR3 covers 15 residues. Here the CDR3 reads CASSVSPVMNTEAFF. For the CDR3, the DNA is TGTGCCAGCAGCGTAAGCCCGGTGATGAACACTGAAGCTTTCTTT. Full variable domain (remainder filled in from reference TRBV9 and TRBJ1-1): DSGVTQTPKHLITATGQRVTLRCSPRSGDLSVYWYQQSLDQGLQFLIQYYNGEERAKGNILERFSAQQFPDLHSELNLSSLELGDSALYFCASSVSPVMNTEAFFGQGTRLTVV.

This rearrangement joins TRBV2 to TRBJ1-2; 7 positions match TRBD1. With V trimmed by 0 bases and J by 8 bases, 9 bases remained unmatched. Germline V lookup: CDR1 SNHLY, CDR2 FYNNEI. This CDR3 comprises 15 residues. The CDR3 bases are TGTGCCAGCAGTGAAGCGTTTACAGGGGCACGGGGCTACACCTTC. As protein: CASSEAFTGARGYTF. The variable domain in full, completed from reference TRBV2 and TRBJ1-2, reads EPEVTQTPSHQVTQMGQEVILRCVPISNHLYFYWYRQILGQKVEFLVSFYNNEISEKSEIFDDQFSVERPDGSNFTLKIRSTKLEDSAMYFCASSEAFTGARGYTFGSGTRLTVV.

This rearrangement joins TRBV5-1 to TRBJ2-2; D perhaps matches TRBD1 (6 bases). V lost 4 bases to trimming and J lost 2 bases, with 12 bases between them. Germline V gene data show CDR1 as SGHRS and CDR2 as YFSETQ. The CDR3 length is 15 residues. The CDR3 is CASSIPGTNTGELFF. CDR3 in DNA: TGCGCCAGCAGCATTCCCGGGACAAACACCGGGGAGCTGTTTTTT.

The chain employs TRBV2 and TRBJ1-3; the D is unclear. CDR1 and CDR2 from the germline V gene are SNHLY and FYNNEI. The CDR3 runs to 16 residues. V was pared by 0 bases and J by 0 bases, with 9 bases between. CDR3 nucleotide sequence: TGTGCCAGCAGTGAAGCGCGAGGCAGCTCTGGAAACACCATATATTTT. As protein: CASSEARGSSGNTIYF.

The CDR3 nucleotides read TGTGCCAGCAGTGATGGAGGGTTCCTCTATGGCTACACCTTC. Protein: CASSDGGFLYGYTF. The rearrangement joins TRBV6-1 to TRBJ1-2; D gene ambiguous. Germline V gives CDR1 MNHNS, CDR2 SASEGT. V was pared by 3 bases and J by 4 bases, with 12 bases between. The CDR3 has 14 amino acids.

The CDR3 nucleotides are TGTGCCAGCAGTTCCTCCGGGAGGCCCGCCGGATTGGCTTTCTTT. This sequence encodes CASSSSGRPAGLAFF. J is TRBJ1-1 and V is TRBV28; D uncertain. The germline gives CDR1 MDHEN, CDR2 SYDVKM. Trimming shortened V by 4 bases and J by 11 bases, and 23 bases separated the two germline ends. The CDR3 contains 15 residues.

The rearrangement links TRBV3-1 (or the pseudogene TRBV3-2) to TRBJ1-2; D not certain. The CDR3 sequence is 15 residues long. Germline V gene lookup returns CDR1 LGHDT and CDR2 YNNKEL (reference sequence). V lost 4 bases and J 6 bases, leaving 18 bases between the germline ends. For the CDR3, the DNA is TGTGCCAGCAGCCCTCGTTCTTCCTGGCGGGATGGCTACACCTTC. Translation gives CASSPRSSWRDGYTF.

The gene calls are TRBV7-8 and TRBJ2-7, with a possible D match to TRBD2 (7 bases). V was shortened by 0 bases and J by 0 bases, with 18 bases between the two germline ends. CDR1 and CDR2 (germline): SGHVS, FQNEAQ. The CDR3 totals 18 residues. The CDR3 spells CASSLARRGGISSYEQYF. DNA for the CDR3: TGTGCCAGCAGCTTAGCGCGCAGGGGAGGGATTAGCTCCTACGAGCAGTACTTC.

This chain links TRBV6-2 or TRBV6-3 with TRBJ1-5; no clear D gene. Germline V gene sequence: CDR1 MNHEY, CDR2 SVGEGT. CDR3 length: 14 amino acids. The ends were cut back, 6 bases at V and 6 bases at J, with 15 bases in the middle. CDR3 coding DNA: TGTGCCAGCAGCCCGACTAATAGGGTTCAGCCCCAGCATTTT. It encodes CASSPTNRVQPQHF.

This clone was detected only once. The chain is built from TRBV9 and TRBJ2-3; D call uncertain. Between the trimmed V and J ends, which lost 5 bases and 5 bases, there was a span of 18 bases. Germline V CDR1 and CDR2: SGDLS, YYNGEE. CDR3 length: 15 residues. The CDR3 DNA reads as TGTGCCAGCAGTTTGACTGGTTTAGGTAGAGATACGCAGTATTTT. Encoded protein: CASSLTGLGRDTQYF.

V and J are TRBV19 and TRBJ2-7, with 10 bases fitting TRBD2. The CDR3 is 16 amino acids. V was pared by 2 bases and J by 4 bases, with 8 bases of the junction left unmatched. Looked up from germline, CDR1 is LNHDA and CDR2 is SQIVND (reference sequence). The CDR3 reads CASSIRASGSLYEQYF. The DNA of the CDR3 is TGTGCCAGTAGTATACGGGCTAGCGGGAGTCTATACGAGCAGTACTTC.

This clone was detected only once. The chain uses TRBV7-2 and TRBJ1-3; 10 nucleotides agree with TRBD1. The J segment lost 8 bases and the V segment lost 7 bases, leaving 8 bases of the junction unmatched. Germline V gene sequence: CDR1 SGHTA, CDR2 FQGNSA. The CDR3 totals 14 residues. The CDR3 sequence is CASTTTGGAYTIYF. In DNA form, the CDR3 reads TGTGCCAGCACCACGACAGGGGGCGCTTACACCATATATTTT.

The J gene is TRBJ1-3, the V gene TRBV9; D gene unclear. This CDR3 spans 15 amino acids. Germline V CDR1 and CDR2: SGDLS, YYNGEE. V was shortened by 2 bases and J by 0 bases, with 9 bases between the two germline ends. The CDR3 is CASSVKAYSGNTIYF. CDR3 DNA: TGTGCCAGCAGCGTTAAAGCTTACTCTGGAAACACCATATATTTT.

The CDR3 nucleotides read TGTGCCACCAGCAGTCAACCATGGACTAGCGGGAATCAAAAAGCCTACGAGCAGTACTTC. Translating it yields CATSSQPWTSGNQKAYEQYF. The V call is TRBV15, the J call TRBJ2-7, with TRBD2 identical over 12 bases. The V and J ends lost 3 bases and 2 bases, in that order; junction bases with no gene match: 17. The CDR3 length is 20 residues. Looked up from germline, CDR1 is LNHNV and CDR2 is YYDKDF (reference sequence).

Only a few counts were recorded for this clone. The chain uses TRBV7-9 and TRBJ2-5, with D maybe TRBD2 (5 bases). Germline CDR1 is SEHNR and CDR2 is FQNEAQ (reference sequence). V lost 1 base and J lost 3, with 12 bases in between. The CDR3 extends over 15 amino acids. CDR3 amino acids: CASSLGWETEETQYF. The CDR3, as DNA: TGTGCCAGCAGCTTAGGGTGGGAGACCGAAGAGACCCAGTACTTC.

The chain has TRBV7-9 and TRBJ1-5; D might be TRBD1 (5 bases). Germline V gene lookup returns CDR1 SEHNR and CDR2 FQNEAQ (reference sequence). This CDR3 spans 15 amino acids. V lost 1 base, J lost 7 bases, and 14 bases lay in between. The CDR3 reads CASSLDFGGKQPQHF. In nucleotides, the CDR3 is TGTGCCAGCAGCTTAGATTTCGGGGGGAAGCAGCCCCAGCATTTT.

This clone was observed a handful of times. The chain links TRBV9 to TRBJ2-5; 8 bases map to TRBD2. CDR3 length: 16 amino acids. Germline assignment: CDR1 SGDLS and CDR2 YYNGEE. Trimming cost V 3 bases and J 3 bases; bases outside gene matches: 10. The DNA of the CDR3 is TGTGCCAGCAGCGGCCCGGGACTAGTAATGGAAGAGACCCAGTACTTC. Translated, it gives CASSGPGLVMEETQYF.

In the case of this clone: Other nucleotide sequences from this sample produce the same CDR3. This chain joins TRBV2 and TRBJ2-6; maybe TRBD2 (6 bases). Trimming shortened V by 4 bases and J by 2 bases, and 6 bases separated the two germline ends. The CDR3 runs to 14 residues. Germline V gene data show CDR1 as SNHLY and CDR2 as FYNNEI. The CDR3 coding sequence is TGTGCCAGCAGTGGGGGGGCTGGGGCCAACGTCCTGACTTTC. This translates into CASSGGAGANVLTF.

V gene TRBV5-5 combines with J gene TRBJ1-4, with unresolved D. CDR1 is SGHKS and CDR2 is YYEKEE in the germline V gene (reference sequence). With 0 bases removed from V and 5 bases from J, the gap between germline ends came to 11 bases. This CDR3 has 15 amino acids. The CDR3 sequence is CASSLGGLGNEKLFF. In DNA, the CDR3 is TGTGCCAGCAGCTTGGGAGGGCTGGGAAATGAAAAACTGTTTTTT.

The chain has TRBV29-1 and TRBJ2-1; no clear D gene. Germline V gives CDR1 SQVTM, CDR2 ANQGSEA. Trimming took 7 bases from V and 9 from J, leaving 19 bases between them. The CDR3 has 13 amino acids. The CDR3 sequence is CSAAIGALGEQFF. The CDR3 DNA is TGCAGCGCCGCGATTGGAGCCTTAGGTGAGCAGTTCTTC.